This T cell receptor (beta chain) was observed in a study of cytomegalovirus exposure and HLA in healthy donors (dated by TCRdb to about 2017). About the investigation overall: In an earlier analysis of approximately 500 of the donors, approximately 260 Gb of sequence data and 117 million unique TCR beta sequences from some 170 million T cells were reported. Roughly 300 gigabases of sequencing data and 70 million to 85 million unique TCR sequences were included in an early release covering over 600 HLA-typed donors. Of the 300 to 500 genotyped donors, 81% were placed in the genetic ancestry cluster associated with self-reported Caucasian donors. The study aimed to test whether cataloging public T cell receptors could reveal signatures of past pathogen exposure. Using immunosequencing, the study profiled T cell repertoires from around 670 subjects and related those repertoires to cytomegalovirus serostatus. Along with the roughly 670-subject first cohort, a separate validation cohort of some 130 different subjects was used. To predict cytomegalovirus infection status, the study combined high-throughput TCR immunosequencing, statistical association of individual TCRs with disease status, and machine learning. A later analysis re-examined previously published TCR beta repertoires from 500 to 700 donors and added high-resolution HLA genotyping to investigate patterns of TCR occurrence. Rather than drawing on any new phenotypic data, the later analysis identified candidate immune exposures from TCR beta sequences and the way those sequences occurred across donors. To decide whether each TCR beta V gene segment behaved as functional or pseudogenic, an earlier analysis of 587 of the donors relied on high-throughput TCR beta sequencing. Donor age, sex, ethnicity and CMV serostatus were collected together with the repertoire data. Genome-wide SNP genotypes for about 65% of the 666 donors were used in a later genetic analysis, which treated that subset as a discovery cohort. All discovery cohort repertoires had been generated on a single sequencing platform. HLA typing covered class I and class II loci at four-digit resolution. Typing coverage differed by locus: A, B, C, DRB1 and DQB1 were typed in about 620-640 donors, DQA1 in 500 to 550, DPA1 in 600 to 610, and DPB1 in 400 to 490. Roughly 5 DR-DQ haplotypes were handled as single units for association and clustering, since linkage in the cohort was strong. On average, approximately 250,000 unique TCR beta nucleotide sequences were sequenced per donor among some 420 genotyped donors of the cohort, with roughly 20% of those sequences being non-productive. Here is what the overall study found, with its caveats: In an earlier analysis of roughly 560 of the donors, most TCR beta V segments were observed in productive rearrangements about 90% or about 30% of the time, broadly matching IMGT annotations. Strong co-occurrence of HLA alleles, especially DR and DQ, made assigning TCR associations to individual alleles difficult. A later analysis found that TCR association rates varied across HLA loci, with DRB1 alleles showing the most associated TCRs and HLA-C alleles the fewest. Compared with equally common non-associated chains, HLA-associated TCR beta chains in a later analysis were more clonally expanded and had lower generation probabilities. In a later analysis, 16,951 TCR beta sequences were associated with specific HLA alleles at a false discovery rate of 0.05. A total of around 150 TCR beta chains were listed by the study as associated with cytomegalovirus. The authors suggested that the approach could potentially be generalized to other disease states and immunological phenotypes. Correlated functional status among segregating V segments might be attributable to linkage disequilibrium, but an unknown experimental factor could not be ruled out. CMV serostatus was the only immune exposure information available for the cohort. A few of the identified cytomegalovirus-associated TCR beta chains were confirmed in vitro to be specific for cytomegalovirus antigens. A cluster of highly shared sequence variants was judged likely to represent a technical artifact of the sequencing pipeline. HLA typing was unavailable for some donors at each locus, so association tests used only the typed subset. The earlier analysis of 587 of the donors excluded some 15 rarely observed V segments, including chromosome 9 orphons, because counts were too low. Presence/absence analyses assumed roughly uniform sequencing depth across donors, an assumption that may not hold. A further reported finding was that TCR beta sequences accurately predicted the HLA-A and HLA-B alleles for most subjects in the first cohort. The classifier was reported to diagnose cytomegalovirus status with high specificity and sensitivity in both the original cohort and the validation cohort. This cohort had only TCR beta chains sequenced, and the lack of alpha or paired-chain data limited which features could be detected. According to a later analysis, parvovirus B19, influenza, CMV and Epstein-Barr virus appeared linked to several top co-occurrence clusters. In a later genetic analysis, a missense DCLRE1C variant was associated with V-gene and J-gene trimming of TCR beta chains, and the association was replicated in an independent cohort. While some public TCRs were present in many individuals, most TCR sequences turned up only very rarely across donors. Some IMGT-functional V segments, including TRBV6-2 and TRBV6-3, could not be distinguished by the 87-base-pair reads and were therefore excluded. In a later analysis, most CMV-associated TCR beta chains were found to appear HLA-restricted, with HLA associations seemingly driven largely by CMV exposure. A later genetic analysis reported fewer N-insertions in productive TCRs among donors in an Asian-associated ancestry cluster than the roughly 700-donor mean.

As concerns this clone: Its target antigen remains unknown. One base away there is no much larger clone; base qualities are not given.

The junction carries 6 bases between V and J, which are trimmed by 3 bases and 6 bases respectively. The CDR3 spans 12 residues, from the cysteine through the phenylalanine. Of all the DNA, just the CDR3 is kept, 36 bases in frame from base 1. CDR1 and CDR2 (LNHDA, SQIVND) derive from the germline V gene (reference sequence). The cohort comprised some 680 healthy bone marrow donors. At the time of sampling, all cohort members were nominally healthy, though unrecorded immune exposures were likely present. The donor was CMV seronegative and belonged to the group of 350 to 400 seronegative cohort members. Each donor provided a peripheral blood sample, and peripheral blood mononuclear cells were used for TCR beta sequencing. Genomic DNA extraction from the blood cell samples was performed with the Qiagen DNeasy Blood Extraction Kit. The library was obtained by the immunoSEQ multiplex PCR assay. For the multiplex PCR, a mixture combining 60 forward primers for TCR Vbeta segments and 13 reverse primers for TCR Jbeta segments was used. Amplification of the CDR3 region of rearranged TCR beta genes was performed with a multiplex PCR assay on genomic DNA. The amplified TCR beta libraries were sequenced on the Illumina HiSeq System as 87-base-pair reads. The authors' pipeline ran thus. Across the 700 or so repertoires, a later analysis counted roughly 77 million unique TCR beta chains, around 10 million of which were shared by at least two donors. To remove PCR and sequencing errors, raw reads were error-corrected and collapsed into unique sequences using a nearest-neighbor algorithm that merged closely related sequences. V, D and J gene segments were assigned by aligning CDR3 sequences to IMGT reference sequences. For a sequence to be retained, at least a six-nucleotide match to both a V gene segment and a J gene segment was required. Rearrangements were classified as productive when the CDR3 lacked stop codons and remained in frame with V and J, and all other rearrangements were classified as non-productive. CDR3 was defined according to IMGT convention as the region running from the second conserved V-encoded cysteine to the conserved J-encoded phenylalanine. Sequences without an unambiguous match to a single V gene segment were excluded from the earlier analysis of approximately 600 of the donors. An earlier analysis of 587 of the donors called V segments functional above 56.7% productive rearrangements and segregating when the between-donor standard deviation exceeded 5%. A statistical classification framework was built for diagnosing cytomegalovirus status from the catalog of TCR beta chain sequences. In a later analysis, TCR nucleotide sequences were compared against IMGT/GENE-DB human TR gene sequences so that V and J genes could be assigned. Using the TCRdist pipeline, a later analysis assigned CDR3 sequences along with most-parsimonious VDJ recombination scenarios. In a later analysis, each TCR beta chain was defined by its CDR3 amino acid sequence together with its V-gene family, and reads without a unique V-gene family were excluded. A later analysis removed 592 highly shared, low-generation-probability nucleotide sequences to deal with suspected cross-contamination and a sequencing artifact. For each public chain, a later analysis derived a clonal expansion index from normalized ranks of inferred template counts within each repertoire. In a later analysis, generation probabilities were computed with a VDJ recombination model fitted to out-of-frame rearrangements, and the resulting probabilities were checked against IGoR. In a later analysis, hypergeometric tests were used to score TCR-TCR, TCR-HLA and TCR-CMV co-occurrence, with a repertoire-size bias correction applied to TCR pairs. False discovery rates were estimated in a later analysis by permuting HLA or CMV assignments 20 times. A later analysis grouped co-occurring TCRs with DBSCAN, adding TCRdist sequence similarity when clustering within HLA-allele-positive subsets. Repertoires with fewer than 30,000 or more than 120,000 public chains were left out of co-occurrence clustering, as were roughly five repertoires with anomalous nucleotide sharing. The immuneACCESS repertoire file appears here via TCRdb, limited to in-frame rearrangements. These files lack a portion of the clones; in checked studies, under half of the deficit traces to unresolved V genes, and the cause of the others is not known. V, J and clone size were drawn from that table, and D and trimming were deduced from the DNA. The sample table lists approximately 200,000 clones, about 83% of them with a count of one. Less than 20% of the sample is held by the ten biggest clonotypes.

Sample: PBMCs. Here the chain combines TRBV19 and TRBJ2-1; perhaps TRBD2 is the D gene, with 5 bases matching. The TCR was taken from a man aged 35 to 55 in good health and CMV-seronegative. The nucleotide sequence is TGTGCCAGTAGTATTGGAGGCAATGAGCAGTTCTTC. It encodes CASSIGGNEQFF.